This passage covers 5 T cell receptor beta chains from one sample sequenced in a study of T cell responses to AZD1222 COVID-19 vaccine. Sequenced by immunoSEQ multiplex PCR; TCRdb stores in-frame clones only, minus some. The table shows 80,000 to 95,000 clones, with 70% to 90% occurring only once. The sequencing used peripheral blood, collected on day 0 of MenACWY control vaccination. Source of these receptors: an adult in good health.

The chain is built from TRBV5-1 and TRBJ2-1, with 8 bases that match TRBD1. This CDR3 is 15 amino acids long. The V gene's germline CDR1 is SGHRS and CDR2 YFSETQ. Trimming cost V 2 bases and J 11 bases; bases outside gene matches: 12. The CDR3 bases are TGCGCCAGCAGCTTTGGGACAGGCCTCACAGAGCAGCAGTTCTTC. It is translated as CASSFGTGLTEQQFF.

This CDR3 is CASSLKLRANTEAFF. DNA for the CDR3: TGTGCCAGCAGCTTAAAGTTACGGGCCAACACTGAAGCTTTCTTT. The genes are TRBV7-2 and TRBJ1-1; D not resolved. Per germline, CDR1 SGHTA and CDR2 FQGNSA. The V and J ends lost 2 bases and 2 bases respectively, with 12 bases between them. The CDR3 sequence is 15 residues long.

The chain joins TRBV30 to TRBJ2-2; TRBD2 is a possible D gene (6 bases). CDR3 size: 13 residues. V shed 0 bases and J shed 8 bases, with 10 bases lying between them. In germline, CDR1 is GTSNPN, CDR2 SVGIG (reference sequence). The CDR3 region is CAWSVPGVGELFF. As DNA, the CDR3 is TGTGCCTGGAGTGTACCGGGGGTTGGGGAGCTGTTTTTT.

The CDR3 DNA reads as TGTGCCAGTAGTATGGGGAGCGGACTGGGGTACGAGCAGTACTTC. This sequence encodes CASSMGSGLGYEQYF. The chain carries TRBV19 and TRBJ2-7; TRBD2 might be the D (5 bases). Germline V CDR1 and CDR2: LNHDA, SQIVND (reference sequence). V lost 3 bases and J lost 4, with 16 bases in between. The CDR3 totals 15 residues.

The chain is built from TRBV28 and TRBJ2-7; 8 nucleotides align to TRBD2. Looked up from germline, CDR1 is MDHEN and CDR2 is SYDVKM. CDR3 length equals 13 residues. Trimming removed 3 bases from V and 3 bases from J; junction bases left unmatched: 1. Here the CDR3 reads CASSFAGGYEQYF. The CDR3 coding sequence is TGTGCCAGCAGTTTTGCGGGAGGCTACGAGCAGTACTTC. Filled out from reference TRBV28 and TRBJ2-7, the complete variable domain reads DVKVTQSSRYLVKRTGEKVFLECVQDMDHENMFWYRQDPGLGLRLIYFSYDVKMKEKGDIPEGYSVSREKKERFSLILESASTNQTSMYLCASSFAGGYEQYFGPGTRLTVT.